Listed below are T cell receptor beta chains from one sample, sequenced in a study of OX40 agonist ivuxolimab in advanced cancers. The repertoire was sequenced with immunoSEQ multiplex PCR; TCRdb's copy has only in-frame clones and lacks some. The table shows more than 75,000 clones, with 86% occurring only once. Sequencing used CD4+ or CD8+ T cells sorted from blood, obtained in a trial of the OX40 agonist ivuxolimab. Receptor source: an adult with an advanced solid tumor such as melanoma, head and neck, liver or kidney cancer. The CDR3 runs from the conserved cysteine through the conserved F or W. The D gene is left open where the match is weak. Only part of the rows carry a size: once, few, many, or a class if the clone is expanded.

D	V	J	size	DNA	CDR3
TRBD1	TRBV5-1	TRBJ1-1	once	TGCGCCAGCTCCACTCCGGACAGGGAGTGGGCGGAAGCTTTCTTT	CASSTPDREWAEAFF
TRBD2	TRBV7-2	TRBJ2-3	-	TGTGCCAGCAGCCGGACTAGCGGAAGCACAGATACGCAGTATTTT	CASSRTSGSTDTQYF
TRBD2	TRBV5-1	TRBJ2-5	-	TGCGCCACCCACAACGGCGGGGGAGGCCAAGAGACCCAGTACTTC	CATHNGGGGQETQYF
-	TRBV19	TRBJ1-5	-	TGTGCCAGTAGCTTAATGACAGGTCCTGTGGAGCCCCAGCATTTT	CASSLMTGPVEPQHF
-	TRBV5-5	TRBJ1-2	-	TGTGCCAGCAGCTTAAGTGGGGCAGGGAACTATGGCTACACCTTC	CASSLSGAGNYGYTF
-	TRBV6-5	TRBJ2-2	-	TGTGCCAGCAGTTCTACGCGGGGTGGGGGCACCGGGGAGCTGTTTTTT	CASSSTRGGGTGELFF
-	TRBV7-2	TRBJ1-1	-	TGTGCCAGCAGCTTAACAGCCATGAACACTGAAGCTTTCTTT	CASSLTAMNTEAFF
-	TRBV6-1	TRBJ1-2	-	TGTGCCAGCACAGTATCAGACTATGGCTACACCTTC	CASTVSDYGYTF
-	TRBV7-2	TRBJ2-7	-	TGTGCCAGCAGCTTAGCCAGGGGTGGTAGCGCCAACTCCTACGAGCGGTACTTC	CASSLARGGSANSYERYF
TRBD1	TRBV7-8	TRBJ1-2	-	TGTGCCAGCAGCTTAGTTTACGGCAGGGGGCTCCCTCCTAACTATGGCTACACCTTC	CASSLVYGRGLPPNYGYTF
TRBD1	TRBV5-4	TRBJ1-1	once	TGTGCCAGCAGCCCCGGACAGGGGGCGAACACTGAAGCTTTCTTT	CASSPGQGANTEAFF
TRBD1	TRBV12-5	TRBJ1-5	once	TGTGCTAGTGGTTCCGGGACAGGGGGCCTTCAGCCCCAGCATTTT	CASGSGTGGLQPQHF
-	TRBV7-9	TRBJ2-2	-	TGTGCCAGCAGCCCACAGAACACCGGGGAGCTGTTTTTT	CASSPQNTGELFF
TRBD1	TRBV28	TRBJ1-5	-	TGTGCCAGCAGCTCCTCGGGACAGGGTTACAATCAGCCCCAGCATTTT	CASSSSGQGYNQPQHF
-	TRBV4-1	TRBJ2-7	once	TGCGCCAGCAGCCAAGATGCAGGGACATTATACGAGCAGTACTTC	CASSQDAGTLYEQYF
-	TRBV7-2	TRBJ2-5	-	TGTGCCAGCAGCTTAGAAAACAGGGTCCAAGAGACCCAGTACTTC	CASSLENRVQETQYF
TRBD1	TRBV6-1	TRBJ2-5	once	TGTGCCAGCAGATCGGGACAGATGGAGACCCAGTACTTC	CASRSGQMETQYF
-	TRBV14	TRBJ1-1	-	TGTGCCAGCAGCCAAGATTATGGGCAGGGCGCTGAAGCTTTCTTT	CASSQDYGQGAEAFF
-	TRBV7-3	TRBJ2-1	-	TGTGCCAGCAGCAGTGACTCGTATAGTGTCGATGAGCAGTTCTTC	CASSSDSYSVDEQFF
-	TRBV6-5	TRBJ2-7	-	TGTGCCAGCAGCCCCGGGACACACTACGAGCAGTACTTC	CASSPGTHYEQYF
-	TRBV5-5	TRBJ2-5	few	TGTGCCAGCAGCCTTATGACAGTAAAAGAGACCCAGTACTTC	CASSLMTVKETQYF
-	TRBV11-1	TRBJ1-4	-	TGTGCCAGCAGCTCACCGGACCGTAATGAAAAACTGTTTTTT	CASSSPDRNEKLFF
TRBD2	TRBV4-2	TRBJ2-1	-	TGTGCCAGCAGCCCGGGACTAGCGTCAAACAATGAGCAGTTCTTC	CASSPGLASNNEQFF
-	TRBV6-1	TRBJ2-2	-	TGTGCCAGCAGTTATCGGGGCACCGGGGAGCTGTTTTTT	CASSYRGTGELFF
TRBD2	TRBV19	TRBJ2-1	-	TGTGCCAGTAGACCCTGGGCCGCGGGAGAATGGTTCTTC	CASRPWAAGEWFF
TRBD1	TRBV5-8	TRBJ2-5	-	TGTGCCAGCAGCGGGGGACAGGTCGAGACCCAGTACTTC	CASSGGQVETQYF
TRBD2	TRBV11-2	TRBJ2-1	-	TGTGCCAGCAGGACTACTAGCGGGAGCTACAATGAGCAGTTCTTC	CASRTTSGSYNEQFF
-	TRBV7-6	TRBJ2-7	-	TGTGCCAGCAGCCCAACATTACACGAAAACTACGAGCAGTACTTC	CASSPTLHENYEQYF
TRBD1	TRBV29-1	TRBJ2-3	-	TGCAGCGTGGACAGGGGAGGGGATACGCAGTATTTT	CSVDRGGDTQYF
-	TRBV13	TRBJ1-5	-	TGTGCCAGCAGCCAATCGGGCCAGCCCCAGCATTTT	CASSQSGQPQHF
TRBD1	TRBV6-1	TRBJ1-5	-	TGTGCCAGCAAAACAGGGGCCCCTAATCAGCCCCAGCATTTT	CASKTGAPNQPQHF
-	TRBV6-6	TRBJ1-2	-	TGTGCCAGCAGTGTACAGGGTACCCATGGCTACACCTTC	CASSVQGTHGYTF
-	TRBV6-1	TRBJ1-2	-	TGTGCCACCTCGGGGAGTGCTAACTATGGCTACACCTTC	CATSGSANYGYTF
TRBD2	TRBV18	TRBJ2-5	-	TGTGCCAGCTCTCCCTCGGGACTAGAGGGAGAGACCCAGTACTTC	CASSPSGLEGETQYF
TRBD2	TRBV7-2	TRBJ2-7	once	TGTGCCAGCAGCTCTGACACTAGCGGATTTTACGAGCAGTACTTC	CASSSDTSGFYEQYF
TRBD1	TRBV27	TRBJ1-4	-	TGTGCCACCTCCCGGACAGGGTTTTATGAAAAACTGTTTTTT	CATSRTGFYEKLFF
-	TRBV7-9	TRBJ2-5	-	TGTGCCAGCAGGATAGGGGGTCTCCAAGAGACCCAGTACTTC	CASRIGGLQETQYF
-	TRBV30	TRBJ2-3	-	TGTGCCTGGAAGCGTCTTACGCAGTATTTT	CAWKRLTQYF
-	TRBV6-5	TRBJ2-7	-	TGTGCCAGCCGTAATCCGGGGCGAGCCGAGCAGTACTTC	CASRNPGRAEQYF